Following are 26 T cell receptor beta chains from one sample sequenced in a study of blood T cell repertoires in COVID-19. Libraries were prepared by immunoSEQ multiplex PCR; TCRdb keeps only in-frame clonotypes and omits some of them. This sample has fewer than 150,000 clones, with 75% to 90% found just once. The specimen was peripheral blood. The receptors come from a human donor in a cohort sampled during active COVID-19.

The chain carries TRBV18 and TRBJ1-1; D gene unclear. Trimming left V 2 bases short and J 1 base short, with 11 bases between. Germline loops: CDR1 KGHSH, CDR2 LQKENI. CDR3 length: 15 residues. This CDR3 is CASSPGVHPNTEAFF. Written as DNA, the CDR3 is TGTGCCAGCTCACCAGGAGTACACCCGAACACTGAAGCTTTCTTT.

V usage is TRBV30 and J usage is TRBJ1-1; 7 nucleotides agree with TRBD1. The CDR3 is 15 residues long. With V trimmed by 3 bases and J by 1 base, 8 bases remained unmatched. CDR1 and CDR2 from the germline V gene are GTSNPN and SVGIG (reference sequence). CDR3 coding DNA: TGTGCCTGGAGGGGGACAAGGACAGGGAACACTGAAGCTTTCTTT. This translates into CAWRGTRTGNTEAFF.

The chain carries TRBV18 and TRBJ2-3; D perhaps matches TRBD1 (5 bases). This CDR3 has 18 amino acids. In germline, CDR1 is KGHSH, CDR2 LQKENI. Trimming left V 3 bases short and J 0 bases short, with 19 bases between. The chain's CDR3 is CASSPLPMTESSTDTQYF. CDR3 nucleotides: TGTGCCAGCTCACCCCTTCCTATGACAGAAAGCAGCACAGATACGCAGTATTTT.

This sequence joins TRBV7-9 and TRBJ1-5, with a weak D call TRBD1 (5 bases). The CDR3 spans 14 residues. Trimming took 8 bases from V and 2 from J, leaving 13 bases between them. CDR1 and CDR2 (germline): SEHNR, FQNEAQ (reference sequence). CDR3 protein: CASSGEGGNQPQHF. Here the CDR3 DNA reads TGTGCCAGCTCGGGGGAGGGCGGCAATCAGCCCCAGCATTTT.

The chain joins TRBV7-9 to TRBJ1-4; TRBD1 matches at 9 bases. V was pared by 1 base and J by 5 bases, with 11 bases of the junction left unmatched. The CDR3 runs to 18 residues. The germline V gene encodes CDR1 SEHNR and CDR2 FQNEAQ (reference sequence). The CDR3 DNA reads as TGTGCCAGCAGCTTAGGCGGGGGACAGGGTCCCAAAAATGAAAAACTGTTTTTT. This gives the protein CASSLGGGQGPKNEKLFF.

This sequence joins TRBV7-2 and TRBJ1-2, with TRBD1 matching 8 bases. CDR3 length: 14 residues. V lost 4 bases and J lost 8; bases outside the gene matches: 9. Germline CDR1 is SGHTA and CDR2 is FQGNSA. CDR3 sequence (DNA): TGTGCCAGCAGCTCCCCAGGGGGCTTGGAGGGCTACACCTTC. It translates to CASSSPGGLEGYTF.

The chain carries TRBV30 and TRBJ1-2; tentatively, D is TRBD1 (5 bases). This CDR3 spans 13 amino acids. Germline CDR1 reads GTSNPN; CDR2 reads SVGIG (reference sequence). V was pared by 4 bases and J by 4 bases, with 13 bases between. The CDR3 spells CAWIAGGGYGYTF. The CDR3 nucleotides are TGTGCCTGGATCGCCGGGGGAGGCTATGGCTACACCTTC.

V gene TRBV7-9 combines with J gene TRBJ2-1, with D possibly TRBD2 on 6 matching bases. V lost 0 bases, J lost 5 bases, and 11 bases lay in between. The CDR3 extends over 15 amino acids. Germline values: CDR1 SEHNR, CDR2 FQNEAQ (reference sequence). The CDR3 protein is CASSLAVGSNNEQFF. The CDR3 region has the DNA TGTGCCAGCAGCTTAGCTGTCGGGAGCAACAATGAGCAGTTCTTC.

In this sample, this clone turned up a few times. This rearrangement joins TRBV19 to TRBJ1-5; TRBD1 aligns across 7 bases. This CDR3 has 15 amino acids. The V segment lost 8 bases and the J segment 6 bases; nucleotides outside the gene matches: 13. Looked up from germline, CDR1 is LNHDA and CDR2 is SQIVND (reference sequence). CDR3 bases: TGTGCCAGTGGGGATTACAGGGGAGGTCGTCAGCCCCAGCATTTT. It specifies CASGDYRGGRQPQHF.

Here the CDR3 DNA reads TGTGCCAGCAGCCTACTAGCGGGAGGGTCCTACGAGCAGTACTTC. Encoded protein: CASSLLAGGSYEQYF. The chain carries TRBV6-5 and TRBJ2-7, with 13 bases that match TRBD2. V was clipped by 6 bases and J by 1 base; unmatched bases: 3. The germline V gene has CDR1 MNHEY and CDR2 SVGAGI. CDR3 length: 15 residues.

CDR3 residues: CASSQEAGGSYEQYF. The CDR3 DNA sequence: TGTGCCAGCAGCCAAGAGGCGGGAGGATCCTACGAGCAGTACTTC. The rearrangement uses TRBV4-2 and TRBJ2-7; 8 nucleotides match TRBD2. Germline V gene data show CDR1 as LGHNA and CDR2 as YNFKEQ. J lost 1 base, V lost 0 bases, and 2 bases had no gene match. CDR3 length equals 15 residues.

This clone was detected only a few times. This sequence joins TRBV28 and TRBJ1-4; TRBD1 aligns across 10 bases. This CDR3 has 15 residues. J was trimmed by 6 bases and V by 6 bases; bases with no gene match: 7. Germline lookup yields CDR1 MDHEN and CDR2 SYDVKM. CDR3 sequence: CASSPGTGEYEKLFF. CDR3 DNA sequence: TGTGCCAGCAGCCCTGGGACAGGGGAGTATGAAAAACTGTTTTTT.

On this clone itself: One junction end disagrees with the germline gene, perhaps due to a read error. This chain connects TRBV12-3 or TRBV12-4 to TRBJ2-3; 8 bases are a match to TRBD2. This CDR3 is built from 12 residues. The CDR3 is CASTLQAGASNF. In nucleotides, the CDR3 is TGTGCCAGCACCCTCCAAGCGGGAGCATCGAATTTT.

The rearrangement joins TRBV6-5 to TRBJ2-2, with 9 bases lining up with TRBD2. Unmatched junction bases numbered 5, after V lost 7 bases and J lost 5 bases. CDR1 MNHEY and CDR2 SVGAGI come from the germline V gene. This CDR3 is built from 14 residues. The CDR3 DNA follows: TGTGCCAGCACTGCGGGAGGGCCGACCGGGGAGCTGTTTTTT. Encoded protein: CASTAGGPTGELFF.

The chain couples TRBV6-2 or TRBV6-3 to TRBJ2-5, with 9 nucleotides matching TRBD1. Germline V gene data show CDR1 as MNHEY and CDR2 as SVGEGT. The J segment lost 4 bases and the V segment lost 5 bases, leaving 8 bases of the junction unmatched. The CDR3 spans 15 residues. The CDR3 nucleotides are TGTGCCAGCAGTCAAAACACAGGGGGCCGAGAGACCCAGTACTTC. It specifies CASSQNTGGRETQYF.

This chain connects TRBV10-3 to TRBJ2-5, with 13 positions matching TRBD2. CDR1 ENHRY and CDR2 SYGVKD come from the germline V gene. V shed 4 bases and J 2 bases; nucleotides not matched to a gene: 4. The CDR3 sequence is 16 residues long. CDR3 in DNA: TGTGCCATCAGTGGACTAGCGGGAGGACCTCAAGAGACCCAGTACTTC. Translated: CAISGLAGGPQETQYF.

CDR3 amino acids: CASTQAAGNSYEQYF. DNA of the CDR3: TGTGCCAGTACCCAGGCGGCAGGGAACTCCTACGAGCAGTACTTC. The chain recombines TRBV19 with TRBJ2-7, with D possibly matching TRBD1 (5 bases). Trimming pared 7 bases from V and 0 bases from J, leaving 16 bases between. This CDR3 contains 15 residues. Germline CDR1 and CDR2: LNHDA and SQIVND (reference sequence).

The V and J genes are TRBV4-1 and TRBJ2-5, with TRBD2 matching 15 bases. The CDR3 runs 17 residues. V trimming: 1 base; J trimming: 4 bases; junction bases outside the gene matches: 4. The germline V gene encodes CDR1 MGHRA and CDR2 YSYEKL. CDR3 protein: CASSQGGLAGGLETQYF. CDR3 DNA: TGCGCCAGCAGCCAAGGAGGACTAGCGGGGGGGCTAGAGACCCAGTACTTC.

The genes are TRBV11-3 and TRBJ2-5, with D perhaps TRBD2 (5 bases). The V and J ends lost 5 bases and 5 bases respectively, with 15 bases between them. Per the germline V gene, CDR1 is SGHNT and CDR2 is YENEEA. The length of the CDR3 is 14 residues. The CDR3 is CASSPNGNWETQYF. CDR3 bases: TGTGCCAGCAGCCCGAACGGGAATTGGGAGACCCAGTACTTC.

The V and J genes are TRBV7-2 and TRBJ2-3; 12 bases agree with TRBD2. CDR1 SGHTA and CDR2 FQGNSA come from the germline V gene. V lost 5 bases and J lost 3; bases outside the gene matches: 3. The CDR3 sequence is 15 residues long. CDR3 nucleotide sequence: TGTGCCAGCAGCCTGACTAGCGGGAGAACAGATACGCAGTATTTT. Translation: CASSLTSGRTDTQYF. The variable domain in full, with the rest retrieved from reference TRBV7-2 and TRBJ2-3, is GAGVSQSPSNKVTEKGKDVELRCDPISGHTALYWYRQSLGQGLEFLIYFQGNSAPDKSGLPSDRFSAERTGGSVSTLTIQRTQQEDSAVYLCASSLTSGRTDTQYFGPGTRLTVL.

This clone came up once. The genes are TRBV19 and TRBJ2-1, with D unresolved. The ends were cut back, 3 bases at V and 5 bases at J, with 11 bases in the middle. The CDR3 totals 14 residues. Germline V gene data show CDR1 as LNHDA and CDR2 as SQIVND (reference sequence). The CDR3 region is CASSMLATNNEQFF. CDR3 DNA: TGTGCCAGTAGTATGTTAGCTACGAACAATGAGCAGTTCTTC.

This chain uses TRBV12-3 or TRBV12-4 with TRBJ2-5; D is unclear. The V end was cut by 8 bases, the J end by 7 bases, with 14 bases between. The CDR3 covers 12 residues. In DNA form, the CDR3 reads TGTGCCAGCGCTTTGAGACCGGGGACCCAGTACTTC. Residues: CASALRPGTQYF.

The chain carries TRBV3-1 (or the pseudogene TRBV3-2) and TRBJ1-3; D is ambiguous. The CDR3 totals 14 residues. V was cut by 1 base and J by 4 bases, with 8 bases left in between. Germline CDR1 reads LGHDT; CDR2 reads YNNKEL (reference sequence). The CDR3 loop is CASSQARAGNTIYF. The CDR3 DNA reads TGTGCCAGCAGCCAAGCGAGGGCGGGAAACACCATATATTTT.

The chain employs TRBV27 and TRBJ1-1; D perhaps matches TRBD1 (5 bases). This CDR3 is 12 amino acids long. The germline V and J ends were trimmed by 2 bases and 9 bases, with 10 bases remaining between them. CDR1 MNHEY and CDR2 SMNVEV come from the germline V gene (reference sequence). The CDR3 protein is CASSLRQGKAFF. The CDR3 nucleotides are TGTGCCAGCAGTTTAAGGCAGGGAAAAGCTTTCTTT.

This chain links TRBV18 with TRBJ1-4, with D maybe TRBD1 (5 bases). The CDR3 covers 15 residues. Germline CDR1 is KGHSH and CDR2 is LQKENI. Trimming took off 1 base at V and 3 bases at J, with 9 bases between the two ends. The CDR3 region is CASSPLTAPNEKLFF. For the CDR3, the DNA is TGTGCCAGCTCACCACTGACAGCCCCTAATGAAAAACTGTTTTTT.

This rearrangement joins TRBV4-1 to TRBJ2-7, with D perhaps matching TRBD2 (6 bases). Germline assignment: CDR1 MGHRA and CDR2 YSYEKL. The CDR3 contains 14 residues. V was shortened by 6 bases and J by 0 bases, with 12 bases between the two germline ends. DNA for the CDR3: TGCGCCAGCAGACAAACGGGGGACTCCTACGAGCAGTACTTC. Its protein product is CASRQTGDSYEQYF.